The 21 T cell receptor beta chains below come from one sample, sequenced in a study of T cell changes during pregnancy in multiple sclerosis. Some clones are missing from TCRdb's copy, which holds only in-frame ones; the method was immunoSEQ multiplex PCR. Of about 130,000 clones listed, roughly 96% are singletons. The sequencing here drew on peripheral blood, taken after pregnancy. These receptors came from a female donor with multiple sclerosis, enrolled in a pregnancy study.

The chain employs TRBV6-6 and TRBJ2-7, with 8 positions matching TRBD2. V dropped 6 bases and J dropped 3; count of bases not matched to a gene: 10. Per germline, CDR1 MNHNY and CDR2 SVGAGI (reference sequence). The CDR3 sequence is 15 residues long. The CDR3 loop is CASSLTGLDLYEQYF. CDR3 nucleotides: TGTGCCAGCAGCCTAACGGGACTAGACCTCTACGAGCAGTACTTC.

This clone was observed a single time. The chain carries TRBV29-1 and TRBJ2-1; TRBD1 agrees at 8 bases. Per germline, CDR1 SQVTM and CDR2 ANQGSEA. Unmatched junction bases numbered 2, after V lost 5 bases and J lost 8 bases. The CDR3 spans 11 residues. CDR3 nucleotide sequence: TGCAGCGTTCAGGGGGCCTATGAGCAGTTCTTC. Its translation: CSVQGAYEQFF.

The J gene is TRBJ2-7, the V gene TRBV6-6, with TRBD2 matching 8 bases. The J segment lost 2 bases and the V segment lost 8 bases, leaving 5 bases of the junction unmatched. Per the germline V gene, CDR1 is MNHNY and CDR2 is SVGAGI (reference sequence). The CDR3 sequence is 13 residues long. In DNA form, the CDR3 reads TGTGCCAGCCGGGAGGGACGTCCCTACGAGCAGTACTTC. Protein product: CASREGRPYEQYF.

The chain links TRBV5-1 to TRBJ2-3; tentatively, D is TRBD2 (6 bases). Germline V CDR1 and CDR2: SGHRS, YFSETQ. The CDR3 is 13 residues long. Between the trimmed V and J ends, which lost 4 bases and 4 bases, there was a span of 10 bases. CDR3 nucleotide sequence: TGCGCCAGCAGCCCGGGACTCTCAGATACGCAGTATTTT. Translating it yields CASSPGLSDTQYF.

This chain uses TRBV29-1 with TRBJ2-5; 8 bases align to TRBD1. CDR1 and CDR2 from the germline V gene are SQVTM and ANQGSEA. The CDR3 has 15 amino acids. J lost 4 bases, V lost 3 bases, and 10 bases had no gene match. CDR3 in DNA: TGCAGCGTTGATCCTCTGGGCAGGGGGCGAGAGACCCAGTACTTC. This sequence encodes CSVDPLGRGRETQYF. Variable domain in full (rest from reference TRBV29-1 and TRBJ2-5): SAVISQKPSRDICQRGTSLTIQCQVDSQVTMMFWYRQQPGQSLTLIATANQGSEATYESGFVIDKFPISRPNLTFSTLTVSNMSPEDSSIYLCSVDPLGRGRETQYFGPGTRLLVL.

The chain links TRBV2 to TRBJ2-1, with TRBD2 identical over 10 bases. The CDR3 consists of 18 residues. V gave up 3 bases and J gave up 3 bases; unmatched junction bases: 11. The germline V gene has CDR1 SNHLY and CDR2 FYNNEI. In DNA form, the CDR3 reads TGTGCCAGCAGTGAGGAAAACACCTGGACTAGCGGCTACAATGAGCAGTTCTTC. Residues: CASSEENTWTSGYNEQFF.

The chain uses TRBV5-4 and TRBJ1-2, with 11 bases identical to TRBD1. Germline CDR1 is SGHNT and CDR2 is YYREEE (reference sequence). V was pared by 4 bases and J by 8 bases, with 4 bases of the junction left unmatched. The CDR3 covers 13 residues. The CDR3, as DNA: TGTGCCAGCAGCCGGGACAGGGGGGGCGGCTACACCTTC. This encodes CASSRDRGGGYTF.

The J gene is TRBJ2-1, the V gene TRBV6-5, with D possibly being TRBD2 (5 bases). The CDR3 runs to 16 residues. The germline V gene encodes CDR1 MNHEY and CDR2 SVGAGI. The V gene lost 2 bases and the J gene lost 5 bases, with 16 bases spanning the gap. CDR3 amino acids: CASSYGPGDGDNEQFF. As DNA, the CDR3 is TGTGCCAGCAGTTACGGGCCCGGGGATGGAGACAATGAGCAGTTCTTC.

The rearrangement uses TRBV19 and TRBJ2-1, with D perhaps matching TRBD2 (6 bases). V lost 6 bases and J 8 bases, leaving 20 bases between the germline ends. The CDR3 is 15 residues long. Germline V gene data show CDR1 as LNHDA and CDR2 as SQIVND (reference sequence). The CDR3 sequence: CASRPPGLQSDEQFF. CDR3 DNA: TGTGCCAGTAGGCCCCCGGGACTCCAGTCGGATGAGCAGTTCTTC.

This clone has just one count. The chain combines TRBV9 with TRBJ2-1, with TRBD2 matching over 9 bases. CDR3 length: 15 amino acids. The V gene's germline CDR1 is SGDLS and CDR2 YYNGEE. After removal of 5 bases from V and 6 bases from J, the junction contained 9 bases not matched to a gene. The DNA of the CDR3 is TGTGCCAGCAGTGCCTTTGCGGGAGGGCCCAATGAGCAGTTCTTC. As protein: CASSAFAGGPNEQFF.

The chain has TRBV28 and TRBJ2-7; 8 nucleotides agree with TRBD2. V dropped 4 bases and J dropped 5; count of bases not matched to a gene: 10. The CDR3 has 15 amino acids. Germline V gene lookup returns CDR1 MDHEN and CDR2 SYDVKM. In DNA, the CDR3 is TGTGCCAGCAGTTCGACGGGACTAGTAATCCACGAGCAGTACTTC. Residues: CASSSTGLVIHEQYF.

This chain connects TRBV4-1 to TRBJ2-1; unclear D gene. The CDR3 consists of 16 residues. The germline gives CDR1 MGHRA, CDR2 YSYEKL. Trimming took 0 bases from V and 2 from J, leaving 11 bases between them. CDR3 bases: TGCGCCAGCAGCCAAGATTCGGCGGAAGCCTACAATGAGCAGTTCTTC. The encoded protein is CASSQDSAEAYNEQFF.

The chain carries TRBV9 and TRBJ2-3; D unresolved. Trimming removed 0 bases from V and 4 bases from J, with 6 bases in between. Germline lookup yields CDR1 SGDLS and CDR2 YYNGEE. The CDR3 loop spans 13 amino acids. CDR3 nucleotide sequence: TGTGCCAGCAGCGTAGACCTAGCAGATACGCAGTATTTT. Its translation: CASSVDLADTQYF.

CDR3 region: CASSGTGTDTQYF. In nucleotides, the CDR3 is TGTGCCAGCAGCGGGACGGGGACAGATACGCAGTATTTT. The V call is TRBV9, the J call TRBJ2-3, with D tentatively TRBD2 (5 bases). V lost 3 bases and J lost 3, with 8 bases in between. The CDR3 runs to 13 residues. Germline V gives CDR1 SGDLS, CDR2 YYNGEE.

V gene TRBV28 combines with J gene TRBJ2-7; weak D call: TRBD2 (6 bases). Trimming removed 7 bases from V and 5 bases from J, with 12 bases in between. The germline CDR1 and CDR2 sequences are MDHEN and SYDVKM. The CDR3 runs to 12 residues. The CDR3 is CASIGGRDEQYF. The DNA for the CDR3 is TGTGCCAGCATCGGGGGTCGGGACGAGCAGTACTTC.

V usage is TRBV6-5 and J usage is TRBJ1-4, with 10 bases matching TRBD1. CDR1 is MNHEY and CDR2 is SVGAGI in the germline V gene. With V trimmed by 7 bases and J by 7 bases, 9 bases remained unmatched. The CDR3 extends over 15 amino acids. CDR3 in amino acids: CASTLPRDRGEKLFF. In DNA, the CDR3 is TGTGCCAGCACCCTCCCCCGGGACAGGGGTGAAAAACTGTTTTTT.

The chain has TRBV27 and TRBJ1-5; no definite D call. CDR1 is MNHEY and CDR2 is SMNVEV in the germline V gene (reference sequence). The CDR3 contains 12 residues. The V end lost 8 bases, the J end lost 7 bases, and 12 bases lay between the germline ends. The CDR3 DNA is TGTGCCAGCCGAGCCTTCGGGCAGCCCCAGCATTTT. The encoded protein is CASRAFGQPQHF.

The gene calls are TRBV15 and TRBJ1-5, with D possibly TRBD1 on 6 matching bases. Germline V gene sequence: CDR1 LNHNV, CDR2 YYDKDF (reference sequence). Trimming pared 8 bases from V and 4 bases from J, leaving 12 bases between. The CDR3 extends over 13 amino acids. CDR3 sequence (DNA): TGTGCCACCCCTGACAGGATTAATCAGCCCCAGCATTTT. Protein sequence: CATPDRINQPQHF.

The chain uses TRBV4-1 and TRBJ2-7; the match to TRBD2 covers 9 bases. Trimming took 1 base from V and 3 from J; bases not matched to a gene: 7. CDR1 and CDR2 (germline): MGHRA, YSYEKL. This CDR3 contains 16 residues. CDR3 nucleotide sequence: TGCGCCAGCAGCCAAGTTGGCGGGAGGGCCCTCTACGAGCAGTACTTC. Translating gives CASSQVGGRALYEQYF.

The chain uses TRBV9 and TRBJ2-1; D perhaps matches TRBD1 (6 bases). CDR1 is SGDLS and CDR2 is YYNGEE in the germline V gene. Trimming left V 2 bases short and J 0 bases short, with 18 bases between. CDR3 length: 18 residues. The CDR3 sequence: CASSVVADRYSSYNEQFF. Here the CDR3 DNA reads TGTGCCAGCAGCGTCGTCGCCGACAGGTACAGCTCCTACAATGAGCAGTTCTTC.

V gene TRBV5-8 combines with J gene TRBJ2-3, with 9 bases identical to TRBD1. V dropped 5 bases and J dropped 6; count of bases not matched to a gene: 10. The CDR3 has 15 residues. Germline CDR1 SGHTS, CDR2 YDEGEE. CDR3 DNA: TGTGCCAGCAGTCATCATACAGGGGGCATTGATACGCAGTATTTT. Protein product: CASSHHTGGIDTQYF.